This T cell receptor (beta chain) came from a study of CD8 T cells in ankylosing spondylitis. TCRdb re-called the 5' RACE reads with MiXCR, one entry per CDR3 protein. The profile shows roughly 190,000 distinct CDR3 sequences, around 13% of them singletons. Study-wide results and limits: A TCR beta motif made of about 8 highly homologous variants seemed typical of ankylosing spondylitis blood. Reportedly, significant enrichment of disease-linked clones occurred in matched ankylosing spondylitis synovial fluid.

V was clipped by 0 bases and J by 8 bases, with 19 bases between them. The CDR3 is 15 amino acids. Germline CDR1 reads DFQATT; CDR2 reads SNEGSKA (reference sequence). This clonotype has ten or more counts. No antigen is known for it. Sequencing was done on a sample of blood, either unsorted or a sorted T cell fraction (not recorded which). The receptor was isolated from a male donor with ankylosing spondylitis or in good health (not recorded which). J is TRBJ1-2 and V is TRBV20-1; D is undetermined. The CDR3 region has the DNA TGCAGTGCTAGAGAGATTGGGTTCTACGGGGAGGGCTACACCTTC. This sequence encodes CSAREIGFYGEGYTF.